This T cell receptor beta chain came from a study of identical twins. Study observations and caveats: The study found weaker excess twin sharing in beta out-of-frame sequences. Interpretation of the results relied on cross-sectional statistical analysis and not on following the same donors. Excess low generation probability was seen in twin-shared out-of-frame alpha sequences. The study found that models underestimated out-of-frame TCR alpha sharing in monozygotic twins.

TCRdb reprocessed the 5' RACE reads with MiXCR, giving one entry per CDR3 protein. Among about 890,000 distinct CDR3 sequences listed, approximately 13% were seen once. CDR1 is DFQATT and CDR2 is SNEGSKA in the germline V gene (reference sequence). The length of the CDR3 is 15 residues. J lost 2 bases, V lost 0 bases, and 5 bases had no gene match. There are many counts of this clonotype. The antigen is unknown. These data also featured in a second study, about yellow fever vaccine responses in identical twins.

The rearrangement links TRBV20-1 to TRBJ2-7, with 9 bases lining up with TRBD2. This clonotype was sampled from a woman aged 18-35 years in good health. The sample consisted of PBMCs. CDR3 loop: CSARDLASGTYEQYF. The CDR3 nucleotides are TGCAGTGCTAGAGATTTGGCTAGCGGGACCTACGAGCAGTACTTC.